This TCR beta chain came from a study of blood T cell repertoires in COVID-19. At the level of the study: The cDNA or gDNA used as material had been derived from T cells, B-cell-depleted T cells, or PBMCs.

Original handling: Amplified reference gene primers provided the basis for estimating nucleated cell counts. Assay: immunoSEQ multiplex PCR; the TCRdb copy retains only in-frame clones and omits some. The D gene and trimming were derived from the DNA, and the V and J assignments and clone size from that table. The sample records about 210,000 clones, about 88% being singletons. Trimming left V 5 bases short and J 5 bases short, with 9 bases between. This CDR3 is 12 amino acids long. The sequenced material came from peripheral blood. The chain recombines TRBV12-3 or TRBV12-4 with TRBJ1-2; D remains unclear. The source of this sequence is a woman aged 40-49 years with acute or convalescent COVID-19. The CDR3 spells CASSGGLYGYTF. DNA for the CDR3: TGTGCCAGCAGTGGTGGACTGTATGGCTACACCTTC.